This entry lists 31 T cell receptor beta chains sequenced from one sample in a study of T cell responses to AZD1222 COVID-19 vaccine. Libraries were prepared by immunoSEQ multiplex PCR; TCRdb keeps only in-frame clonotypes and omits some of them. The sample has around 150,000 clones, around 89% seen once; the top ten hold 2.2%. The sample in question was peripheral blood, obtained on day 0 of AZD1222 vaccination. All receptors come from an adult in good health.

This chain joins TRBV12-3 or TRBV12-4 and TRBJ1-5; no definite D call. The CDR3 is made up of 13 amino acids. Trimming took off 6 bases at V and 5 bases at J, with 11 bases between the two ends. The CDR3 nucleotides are TGTGCCAGCAGCCTTGCCGGTGATCAGCCCCAGCATTTT. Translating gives CASSLAGDQPQHF.

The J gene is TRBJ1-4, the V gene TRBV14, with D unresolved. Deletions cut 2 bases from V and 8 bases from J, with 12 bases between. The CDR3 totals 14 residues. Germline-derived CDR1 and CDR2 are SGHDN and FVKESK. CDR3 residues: CASSQLGLEEKLFF. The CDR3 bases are TGTGCCAGCAGCCAACTAGGGTTAGAAGAAAAACTGTTTTTT.

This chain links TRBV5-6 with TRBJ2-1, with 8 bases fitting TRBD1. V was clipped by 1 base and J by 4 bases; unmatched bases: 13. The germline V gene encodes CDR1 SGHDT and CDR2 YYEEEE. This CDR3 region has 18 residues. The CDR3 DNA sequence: TGTGCCAGCAGCTTGAGAATTTGGACAGGGAATCCTTACAATGAGCAGTTCTTC. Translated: CASSLRIWTGNPYNEQFF.

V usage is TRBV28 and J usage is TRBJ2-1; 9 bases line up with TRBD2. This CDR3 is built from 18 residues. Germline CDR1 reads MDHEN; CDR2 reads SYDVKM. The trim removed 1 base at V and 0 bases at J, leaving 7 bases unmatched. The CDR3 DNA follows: TGTGCCAGCAGTTTATTACCTAGCGGGATGAGCTCCTACAATGAGCAGTTCTTC. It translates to CASSLLPSGMSSYNEQFF.

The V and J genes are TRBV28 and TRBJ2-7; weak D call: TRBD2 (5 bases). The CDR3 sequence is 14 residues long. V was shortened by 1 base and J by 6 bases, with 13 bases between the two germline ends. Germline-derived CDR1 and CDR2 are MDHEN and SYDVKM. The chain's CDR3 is CASSLYSGVSEQYF. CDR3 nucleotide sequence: TGTGCCAGCAGTTTATACTCCGGGGTCTCCGAGCAGTACTTC.

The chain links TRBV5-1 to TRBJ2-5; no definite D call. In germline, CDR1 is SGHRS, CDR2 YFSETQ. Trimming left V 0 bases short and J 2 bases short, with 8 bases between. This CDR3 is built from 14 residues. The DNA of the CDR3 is TGCGCCAGCAGCTTGGCGTGGACGCAAGAGACCCAGTACTTC. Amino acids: CASSLAWTQETQYF.

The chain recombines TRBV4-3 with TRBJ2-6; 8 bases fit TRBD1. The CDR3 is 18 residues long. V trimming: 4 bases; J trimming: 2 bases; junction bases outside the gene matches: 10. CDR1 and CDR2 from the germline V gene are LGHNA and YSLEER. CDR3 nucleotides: TGCGCCAGCAGCCGAAGCAGGGGGCGTTTGACTGGGGCCAACGTCCTGACTTTC. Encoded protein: CASSRSRGRLTGANVLTF.

The CDR3 DNA follows: TGCGCCAGCAGGTCTCTTAATAAGCCCGGGGCCAACGTCCTGACTTTC. It yields the protein CASRSLNKPGANVLTF. The V call is TRBV5-1, the J call TRBJ2-6; D not certain. The V end lost 5 bases, the J end lost 4 bases, and 16 bases lay between the germline ends. Germline CDR1 and CDR2: SGHRS and YFSETQ. The CDR3 loop spans 16 amino acids.

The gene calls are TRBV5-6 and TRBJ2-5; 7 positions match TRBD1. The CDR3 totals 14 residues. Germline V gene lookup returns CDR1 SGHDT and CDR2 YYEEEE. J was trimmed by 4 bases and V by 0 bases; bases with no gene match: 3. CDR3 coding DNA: TGTGCCAGCAGCTTGGCCGAGGGGGCAGAGACCCAGTACTTC. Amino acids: CASSLAEGAETQYF. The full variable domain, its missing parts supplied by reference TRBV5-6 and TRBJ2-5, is DAGVTQSPTHLIKTRGQQVTLRCSPKSGHDTVSWYQQALGQGPQFIFQYYEEEERQRGNFPDRFSGHQFPNYSSELNVNALLLGDSALYLCASSLAEGAETQYFGPGTRLLVL.

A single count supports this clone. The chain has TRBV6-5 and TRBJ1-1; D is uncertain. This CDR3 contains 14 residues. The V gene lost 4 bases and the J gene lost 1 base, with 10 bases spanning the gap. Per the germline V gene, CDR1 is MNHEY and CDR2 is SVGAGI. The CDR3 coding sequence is TGTGCCAGCAGTTTCGGACGGGGGAACACTGAAGCTTTCTTT. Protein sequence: CASSFGRGNTEAFF.

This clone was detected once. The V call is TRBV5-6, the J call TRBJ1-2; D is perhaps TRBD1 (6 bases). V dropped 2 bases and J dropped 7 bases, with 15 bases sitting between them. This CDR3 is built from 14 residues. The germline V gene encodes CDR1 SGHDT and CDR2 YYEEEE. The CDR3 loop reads CASSFVAGESGYTF. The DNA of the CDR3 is TGTGCCAGCAGCTTTGTGGCAGGGGAATCTGGCTACACCTTC.

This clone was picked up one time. CDR3 sequence: CASSYSSGPSNYGYTF. For the CDR3, the DNA is TGTGCCAGCAGTTACTCGAGCGGACCCTCTAACTATGGCTACACCTTC. The chain recombines TRBV6-5 with TRBJ1-2; D is unclear. V was shortened by 0 bases and J by 0 bases, with 11 bases between the two germline ends. Per the germline V gene, CDR1 is MNHEY and CDR2 is SVGAGI. The CDR3 sequence is 16 residues long.

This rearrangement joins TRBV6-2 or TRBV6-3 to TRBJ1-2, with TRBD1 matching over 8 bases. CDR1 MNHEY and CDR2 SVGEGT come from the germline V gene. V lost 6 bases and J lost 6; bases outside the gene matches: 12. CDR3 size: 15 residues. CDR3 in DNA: TGTGCCAGCAGCCGAATAAAGATGACAGGGGATGGCTACACCTTC. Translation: CASSRIKMTGDGYTF.

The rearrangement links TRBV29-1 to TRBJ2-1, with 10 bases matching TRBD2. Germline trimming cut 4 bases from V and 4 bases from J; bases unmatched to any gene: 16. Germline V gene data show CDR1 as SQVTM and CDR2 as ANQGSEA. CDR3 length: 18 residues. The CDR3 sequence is CSVGQVIVTSGVYNEQFF. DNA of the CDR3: TGCAGCGTTGGCCAAGTTATTGTAACTAGCGGGGTGTACAATGAGCAGTTCTTC.

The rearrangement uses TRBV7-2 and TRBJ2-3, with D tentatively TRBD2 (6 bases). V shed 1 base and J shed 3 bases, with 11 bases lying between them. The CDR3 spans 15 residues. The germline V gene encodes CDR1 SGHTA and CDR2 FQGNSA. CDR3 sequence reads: CASSLGAGGTDTQYF. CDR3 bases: TGTGCCAGCAGCTTAGGTGCAGGAGGGACAGATACGCAGTATTTT.

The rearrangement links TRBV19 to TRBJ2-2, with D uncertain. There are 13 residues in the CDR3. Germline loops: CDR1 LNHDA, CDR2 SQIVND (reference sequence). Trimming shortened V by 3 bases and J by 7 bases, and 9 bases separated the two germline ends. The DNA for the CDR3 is TGTGCCAGTAGTATGATCGGCGGCGGGGAGCTGTTTTTT. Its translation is CASSMIGGGELFF.

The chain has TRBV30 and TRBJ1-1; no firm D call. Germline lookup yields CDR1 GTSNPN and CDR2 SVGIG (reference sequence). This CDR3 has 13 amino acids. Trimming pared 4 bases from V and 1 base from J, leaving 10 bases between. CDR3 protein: CAWIAGGNTEAFF. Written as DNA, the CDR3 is TGTGCCTGGATTGCGGGAGGGAACACTGAAGCTTTCTTT.

The CDR3 loop is CASRPGGSTYEQYF. The CDR3 nucleotides read TGTGCCAGCAGGCCCGGGGGGTCGACCTACGAGCAGTACTTC. V gene TRBV6-5 combines with J gene TRBJ2-7; 7 nucleotides align to TRBD2. Trimming removed 6 bases from V and 2 bases from J; junction bases left unmatched: 7. Looked up from germline, CDR1 is MNHEY and CDR2 is SVGAGI. This CDR3 is 14 amino acids long.

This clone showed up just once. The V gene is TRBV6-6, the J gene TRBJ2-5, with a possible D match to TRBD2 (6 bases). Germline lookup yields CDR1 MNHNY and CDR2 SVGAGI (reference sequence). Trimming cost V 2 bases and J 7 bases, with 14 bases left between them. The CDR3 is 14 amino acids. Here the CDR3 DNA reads TGTGCCAGCAGTTACAATAAGGCCGGGGGGACCCAGTACTTC. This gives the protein CASSYNKAGGTQYF.

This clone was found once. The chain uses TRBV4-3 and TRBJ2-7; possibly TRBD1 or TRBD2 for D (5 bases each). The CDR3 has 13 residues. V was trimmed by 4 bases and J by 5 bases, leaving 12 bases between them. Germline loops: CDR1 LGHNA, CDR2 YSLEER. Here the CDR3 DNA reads TGCGCCAGCAGCCGGAACCCGGGACACGAGCAGTACTTC. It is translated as CASSRNPGHEQYF.

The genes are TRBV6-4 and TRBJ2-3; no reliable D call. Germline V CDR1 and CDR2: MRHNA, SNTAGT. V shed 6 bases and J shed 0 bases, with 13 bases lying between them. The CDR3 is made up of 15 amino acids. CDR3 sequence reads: CASSEDQASTDTQYF. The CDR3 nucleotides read TGTGCCAGCAGCGAGGACCAGGCTAGCACAGATACGCAGTATTTT.

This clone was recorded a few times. The CDR3 loop reads CASSILPNYGYTF. The CDR3 nucleotides are TGTGCCAGCAGTATCTTGCCTAACTATGGCTACACCTTC. The chain uses TRBV6-5 and TRBJ1-2, with D hard to call. V was clipped by 5 bases and J by 0 bases, with 7 bases between them. The CDR3 length is 13 residues. The germline V gene has CDR1 MNHEY and CDR2 SVGAGI.

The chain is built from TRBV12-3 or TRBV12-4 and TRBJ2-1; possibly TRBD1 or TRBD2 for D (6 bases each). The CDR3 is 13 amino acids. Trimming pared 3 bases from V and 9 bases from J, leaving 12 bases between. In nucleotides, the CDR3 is TGTGCCAGCAGTTTTCGTGAGGGGGGTGAGCAGTTCTTC. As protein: CASSFREGGEQFF.

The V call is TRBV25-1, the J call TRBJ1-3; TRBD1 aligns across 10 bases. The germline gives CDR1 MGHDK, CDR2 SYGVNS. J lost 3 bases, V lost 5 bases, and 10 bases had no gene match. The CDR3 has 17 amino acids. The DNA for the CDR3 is TGTGCCAGCAGTCCACCGGGACAGGGGAAAATTGGAAACACCATATATTTT. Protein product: CASSPPGQGKIGNTIYF.

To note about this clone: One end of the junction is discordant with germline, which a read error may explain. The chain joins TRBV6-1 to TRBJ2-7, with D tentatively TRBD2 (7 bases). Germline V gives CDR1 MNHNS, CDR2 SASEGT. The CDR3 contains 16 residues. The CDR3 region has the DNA TGTGCCAGCAGGGAAGTAGGGGGGGGCCCAACCTACGAGCAGTACTTC. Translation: CASREVGGGPTYEQYF.

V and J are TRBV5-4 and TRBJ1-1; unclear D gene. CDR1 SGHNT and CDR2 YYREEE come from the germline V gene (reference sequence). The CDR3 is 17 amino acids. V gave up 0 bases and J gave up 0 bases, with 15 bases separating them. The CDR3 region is CASSLEGGRMLNTEAFF. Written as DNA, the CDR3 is TGTGCCAGCAGCTTGGAAGGCGGTAGGATGTTGAACACTGAAGCTTTCTTT.

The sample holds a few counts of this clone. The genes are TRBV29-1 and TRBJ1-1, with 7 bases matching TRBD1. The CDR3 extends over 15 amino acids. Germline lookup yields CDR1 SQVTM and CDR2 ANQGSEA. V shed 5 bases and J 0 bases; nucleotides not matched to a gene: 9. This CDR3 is CSVRTGSLLNTEAFF. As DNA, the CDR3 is TGCAGCGTTCGGACAGGTTCCCTCTTGAACACTGAAGCTTTCTTT.

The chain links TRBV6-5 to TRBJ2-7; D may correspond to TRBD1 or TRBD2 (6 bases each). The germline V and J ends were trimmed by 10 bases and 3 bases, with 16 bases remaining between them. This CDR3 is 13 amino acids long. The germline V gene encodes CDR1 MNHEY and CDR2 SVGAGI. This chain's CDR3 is CATGEAGRYEQYF. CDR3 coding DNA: TGTGCCACAGGGGAGGCAGGGCGCTACGAGCAGTACTTC.

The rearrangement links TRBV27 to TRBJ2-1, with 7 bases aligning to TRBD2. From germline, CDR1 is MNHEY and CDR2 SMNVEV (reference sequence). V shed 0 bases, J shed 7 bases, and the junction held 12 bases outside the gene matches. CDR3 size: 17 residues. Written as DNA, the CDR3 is TGTGCCAGCAGTTTATCGTACCGAGCGGGAAGGGTAAATGAGCAGTTCTTC. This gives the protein CASSLSYRAGRVNEQFF.

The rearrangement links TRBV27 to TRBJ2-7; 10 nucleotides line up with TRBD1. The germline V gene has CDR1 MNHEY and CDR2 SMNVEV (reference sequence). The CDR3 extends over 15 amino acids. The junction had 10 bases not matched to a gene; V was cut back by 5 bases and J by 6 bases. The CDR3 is CASSQRTGGDGEQYF. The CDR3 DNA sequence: TGTGCCAGCAGTCAGCGGACAGGGGGGGATGGCGAGCAGTACTTC.

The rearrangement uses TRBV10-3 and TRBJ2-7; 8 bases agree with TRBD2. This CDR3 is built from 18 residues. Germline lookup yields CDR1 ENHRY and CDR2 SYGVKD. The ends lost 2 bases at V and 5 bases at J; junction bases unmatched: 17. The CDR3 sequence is CAISETSGISGTWDEQYF. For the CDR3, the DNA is TGTGCCATCAGTGAGACGTCCGGGATTAGCGGGACATGGGACGAGCAGTACTTC.